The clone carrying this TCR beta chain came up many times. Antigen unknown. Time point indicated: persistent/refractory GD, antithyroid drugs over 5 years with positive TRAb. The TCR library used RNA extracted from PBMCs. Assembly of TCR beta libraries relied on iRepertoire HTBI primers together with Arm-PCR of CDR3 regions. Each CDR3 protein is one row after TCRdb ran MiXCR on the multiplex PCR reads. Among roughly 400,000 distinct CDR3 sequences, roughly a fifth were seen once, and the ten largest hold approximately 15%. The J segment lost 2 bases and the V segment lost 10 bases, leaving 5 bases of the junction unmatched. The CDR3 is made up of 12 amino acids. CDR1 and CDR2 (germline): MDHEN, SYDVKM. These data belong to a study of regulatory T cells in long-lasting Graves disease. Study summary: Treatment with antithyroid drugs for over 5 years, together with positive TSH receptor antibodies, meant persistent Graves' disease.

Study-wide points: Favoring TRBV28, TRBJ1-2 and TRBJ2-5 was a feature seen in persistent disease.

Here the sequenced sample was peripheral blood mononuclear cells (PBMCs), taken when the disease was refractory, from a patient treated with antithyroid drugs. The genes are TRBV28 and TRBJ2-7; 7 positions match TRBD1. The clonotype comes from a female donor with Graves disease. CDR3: CATTGVTYEQYF. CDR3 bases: TGTGCCACCACAGGGGTTACCTACGAGCAGTACTTC.